The rows below give T cell receptor beta chains drawn from one sample of a study of cytomegalovirus exposure and HLA in healthy donors. TCRdb's table, derived via immunoSEQ multiplex PCR, lists solely in-frame clones and lacks some. The sample holds some 220,000 clones, approximately 85% seen once. Sequencing input: PBMCs. These receptors came from a girl between 2 and 10 years old in good health and CMV-seronegative. The CDR3 runs from the conserved cysteine through the conserved F or W. Each record gives: J gene, clone size, D gene, V gene, CDR3 protein, CDR3 DNA. The D gene is left open where the match is weak. The size of a clone is reported for some rows only, either as once, few or many, or as a class for expanded clones.

j_call: TRBJ1-2
clone_size: -
d_call: -
v_call: TRBV5-1
cdr3_aa: CASSPGGGEANYGYTF
cdr3_nt: TGCGCCAGCAGCCCCGGCGGGGGAGAGGCTAACTATGGCTACACCTTC

j_call: TRBJ2-7
clone_size: -
d_call: TRBD1
v_call: TRBV19
cdr3_aa: CASSLTGGYEQYF
cdr3_nt: TGTGCCAGTAGTCTGACAGGGGGCTACGAGCAGTACTTC

j_call: TRBJ2-3
clone_size: -
d_call: TRBD2
v_call: TRBV20-1
cdr3_aa: CSGTSEDTQYF
cdr3_nt: TGCAGCGGGACTAGCGAAGATACGCAGTATTTT

j_call: TRBJ1-6
clone_size: -
d_call: TRBD1
v_call: TRBV7-3
cdr3_aa: CASSPGQGISPLHF
cdr3_nt: TGTGCCAGCAGCCCGGGACAGGGAATTTCACCCCTCCACTTT

j_call: TRBJ1-4
clone_size: -
d_call: -
v_call: TRBV9
cdr3_aa: CASSADSGVEKLFF
cdr3_nt: TGTGCCAGCAGCGCCGATTCGGGGGTCGAAAAACTGTTTTTT

j_call: TRBJ2-7
clone_size: -
d_call: -
v_call: TRBV6-1
cdr3_aa: CASRRAYEQYF
cdr3_nt: TGTGCCAGCAGACGAGCCTACGAGCAGTACTTC

j_call: TRBJ2-5
clone_size: -
d_call: TRBD2
v_call: TRBV29-1
cdr3_aa: CSVHSGGRGETQYF
cdr3_nt: TGCAGCGTCCATTCCGGCGGGAGAGGGGAGACCCAGTACTTC

j_call: TRBJ2-5
clone_size: -
d_call: -
v_call: TRBV11-2
cdr3_aa: CASSLVSLVSGRETQYF
cdr3_nt: TGTGCCAGCAGCTTAGTATCTCTGGTGTCAGGGCGAGAGACCCAGTACTTC

j_call: TRBJ1-2
clone_size: -
d_call: -
v_call: TRBV5-4
cdr3_aa: CASSLGGGYTF
cdr3_nt: TGTGCCAGCAGCTTGGGGGGCGGCTACACCTTC

j_call: TRBJ2-5
clone_size: few
d_call: TRBD2
v_call: TRBV15
cdr3_aa: CATSRVGRGETQYF
cdr3_nt: TGTGCCACCAGCAGAGTTGGGCGGGGGGAGACCCAGTACTTC

j_call: TRBJ2-1
clone_size: -
d_call: TRBD2
v_call: TRBV4-1
cdr3_aa: CASSQGTSGGGMRFF
cdr3_nt: TGCGCCAGCAGCCAAGGGACTAGCGGGGGGGGGATGAGGTTCTTC

j_call: TRBJ1-1
clone_size: -
d_call: TRBD1
v_call: TRBV7-6
cdr3_aa: CASSPDRGRTEAFF
cdr3_nt: TGTGCCAGCAGTCCCGACAGGGGAAGGACTGAAGCTTTCTTT

j_call: TRBJ1-5
clone_size: -
d_call: TRBD1
v_call: TRBV6-5
cdr3_aa: CASSPTRGPGQPQHF
cdr3_nt: TGTGCCAGCAGTCCGACCAGGGGGCCTGGTCAGCCCCAGCATTTT

j_call: TRBJ1-2
clone_size: -
d_call: TRBD1
v_call: TRBV5-1
cdr3_aa: CASSLEAQGGRSYTF
cdr3_nt: TGCGCCAGCAGCTTGGAGGCACAGGGGGGGAGGTCCTACACCTTC

j_call: TRBJ1-4
clone_size: -
d_call: -
v_call: TRBV5-1
cdr3_aa: CASSFGMPQGPNEKLFF
cdr3_nt: TGCGCCAGCAGCTTTGGTATGCCCCAGGGGCCTAATGAAAAACTGTTTTTT

j_call: TRBJ2-3
clone_size: -
d_call: -
v_call: TRBV7-9
cdr3_aa: CASSLGSTSTDTQYF
cdr3_nt: TGTGCCAGCAGCTTAGGCTCCACTAGCACAGATACGCAGTATTTT

j_call: TRBJ1-4
clone_size: -
d_call: -
v_call: TRBV6-5
cdr3_aa: CASSYQIATNEKLFF
cdr3_nt: TGTGCCAGCAGTTACCAGATTGCAACTAATGAAAAACTGTTTTTT

j_call: TRBJ1-1
clone_size: few
d_call: TRBD1
v_call: TRBV5-4
cdr3_aa: CASSLPPGQGKNTEAFF
cdr3_nt: TGTGCCAGCAGCTTGCCACCGGGACAGGGGAAGAACACTGAAGCTTTCTTT

j_call: TRBJ2-1
clone_size: -
d_call: -
v_call: TRBV4-1
cdr3_aa: CASSQELVYNEQFF
cdr3_nt: TGCGCCAGCAGCCAAGAACTGGTGTACAATGAGCAGTTCTTC

j_call: TRBJ2-7
clone_size: -
d_call: TRBD2
v_call: TRBV5-1
cdr3_aa: CASSWGSGRSYEQYF
cdr3_nt: TGCGCCAGCAGCTGGGGTAGCGGGAGATCCTACGAGCAGTACTTC

j_call: TRBJ2-7
clone_size: -
d_call: TRBD1
v_call: TRBV15
cdr3_aa: CATSRYPRTGDAGEQYF
cdr3_nt: TGTGCCACCAGCAGATATCCAAGGACAGGGGACGCGGGTGAGCAGTACTTC

j_call: TRBJ2-7
clone_size: -
d_call: TRBD1
v_call: TRBV30
cdr3_aa: CAWSVEGAREQYF
cdr3_nt: TGTGCCTGGAGTGTAGAGGGGGCACGAGAGCAGTACTTC

j_call: TRBJ1-1
clone_size: few
d_call: -
v_call: TRBV7-3
cdr3_aa: CASSLTGGTEAFF
cdr3_nt: TGTGCCAGCAGCTTAACAGGGGGCACTGAAGCTTTCTTT

j_call: TRBJ1-2
clone_size: -
d_call: TRBD1
v_call: TRBV5-4
cdr3_aa: CASIWDSLGGYTF
cdr3_nt: TGTGCCAGCATATGGGACAGCCTAGGAGGCTACACCTTC

j_call: TRBJ2-7
clone_size: -
d_call: -
v_call: TRBV5-4
cdr3_aa: CASSLESGLGRGSYEQYF
cdr3_nt: TGTGCCAGCAGCTTGGAGTCGGGGTTGGGCAGGGGATCCTACGAGCAGTACTTC

j_call: TRBJ2-7
clone_size: -
d_call: TRBD1
v_call: TRBV23-1
cdr3_aa: CASSQMRTGGHYEQYF
cdr3_nt: TGCGCCAGCAGTCAAATGCGGACAGGGGGCCACTACGAGCAGTACTTC

j_call: TRBJ1-2
clone_size: -
d_call: -
v_call: TRBV2
cdr3_aa: CASRRPGRGYGYTF
cdr3_nt: TGTGCCAGCAGGAGGCCGGGGCGGGGATATGGCTACACCTTC

j_call: TRBJ2-7
clone_size: -
d_call: TRBD1
v_call: TRBV4-1
cdr3_aa: CASSQTGGSPRGHF
cdr3_nt: TGCGCCAGCAGCCAGACAGGGGGCTCGCCCCGGGGCCACTTC

j_call: TRBJ2-3
clone_size: -
d_call: TRBD1
v_call: TRBV5-1
cdr3_aa: CASSPRTGVSTDTQYF
cdr3_nt: TGCGCCAGCAGCCCTCGGACAGGGGTTAGCACAGATACGCAGTATTTT

j_call: TRBJ2-1
clone_size: -
d_call: TRBD2
v_call: TRBV7-9
cdr3_aa: CASRSLAGGHSYNEQFF
cdr3_nt: TGTGCCAGCAGGTCTCTAGCGGGGGGCCACTCCTACAATGAGCAGTTCTTC

j_call: TRBJ1-4
clone_size: -
d_call: TRBD1
v_call: TRBV6-5
cdr3_aa: CASSSFSGGPNEKLFF
cdr3_nt: TGTGCCAGCAGTTCCTTCTCAGGGGGCCCGAATGAAAAACTGTTTTTT

j_call: TRBJ2-1
clone_size: -
d_call: TRBD2
v_call: TRBV7-3
cdr3_aa: CASSLTGLELNEQFF
cdr3_nt: TGTGCCAGCAGCTTAACGGGACTAGAACTCAATGAGCAGTTCTTC

j_call: TRBJ1-1
clone_size: -
d_call: TRBD1
v_call: TRBV19
cdr3_aa: CASSTIRGSGAEAFF
cdr3_nt: TGTGCCAGTAGTACAATCAGGGGGAGTGGCGCTGAAGCTTTCTTT

j_call: TRBJ2-6
clone_size: -
d_call: -
v_call: TRBV25-1
cdr3_aa: CASSERTGSGANVLTF
cdr3_nt: TGTGCCAGCAGTGAGCGTACAGGGAGCGGGGCCAACGTCCTGACTTTC